This T cell receptor (beta chain) is drawn from a study of graft-versus-host responses after intestinal transplantation. On the study more broadly: Every transplant recipient was induced with anti-thymocyte globulin, then maintained on tacrolimus and steroids for two to three years.

This clone was found once. Its antigen is undetermined. Clones were read by immunoSEQ multiplex PCR, and TCRdb kept only the in-frame ones, dropping some. The table records 95,000 to 100,000 clones, 86% of them present only once. The ends were cut back, 7 bases at V and 4 bases at J, with 18 bases in the middle. The CDR3 spans 15 residues. Per germline, CDR1 SEHNR and CDR2 FQNEAQ (reference sequence). Study outcomes and limitations: Within allografts, high graft-versus-host to host-versus-graft clonal ratios were seen among patients with graft-donor T cell macrochimerism. Peak GvH clone levels in circulation were associated with early post-transplant HvG declines.

The material was PBMCs, obtained 255 days after intestinal transplant. The chain carries TRBV7-9 and TRBJ2-3; a weak D match, TRBD2 (5 bases). The clonotype originates from a human patient who received an intestinal transplant, so some T cells may come from the graft donor. CDR3 region: CASILKAGPADTQYF. The CDR3, as DNA: TGTGCCAGCATCCTTAAGGCGGGCCCAGCAGATACGCAGTATTTT.